This T cell receptor beta chain was obtained from a study of shared clonotypes between healthy human individuals. Replicate PCRs run on sorted subsets employed approximately 200 ng DNA, 25,000 to 35,000 T cell genomes. Sequenced by immunoSEQ multiplex PCR; TCRdb stores in-frame clones only, minus some. The data contain around 2,000,000 clones, roughly 95% of them singletons. V lost 6 bases, J lost 0 bases, and 12 bases lay in between. This CDR3 has 15 amino acids. CDR1 is MDHEN and CDR2 is SYDVKM in the germline V gene. A remark on this clone: Its antigen remains unidentified.

Study-wide findings and caveats: Sample collection involved blood only; tissue repertoires are likely different. Non-shared clonotypes displayed generation probabilities falling below those of clonotypes present in all four donors.

Naive CD45RA+ and memory CD45RA-negative subsets were split from CD4+ cells. Sequenced input: naive CD4+ T cells sorted from blood. The subset: CD45RA+ positively selected. The chain carries TRBV28 and TRBJ1-5, with D uncertain. This TCR derives from a man aged 18 to 35 in good health. This CDR3 reads CASSPDAYSNQPQHF. The CDR3 coding sequence is TGTGCCAGCAGCCCCGACGCATATAGCAATCAGCCCCAGCATTTT. Together with reference TRBV28 and TRBJ1-5, the CDR3 gives the full variable domain: DVKVTQSSRYLVKRTGEKVFLECVQDMDHENMFWYRQDPGLGLRLIYFSYDVKMKEKGDIPEGYSVSREKKERFSLILESASTNQTSMYLCASSPDAYSNQPQHFGDGTRLSIL.